Below are 20 T cell receptor beta chains sequenced from a single sample in a study of Tregs in tolerant kidney transplant recipients. Here immunoSEQ multiplex PCR was the method, and the copy in TCRdb shows in-frame clones only, minus some. The listing contains around 15,000 clones. The nonmyeloablative bone marrow transplants came from related graft donors, with transient mixed chimerism. The material sequenced was CD4+ T cells from blood (PBMCs), taken 12 months after the transplant. Source of these receptors: a human patient who received a combined kidney and bone marrow transplant. Some T cells here may be from the graft donor.

In regard to this clone: Coverage ceases 3 residues before the CDR3 finishes, and the germline J gene fills in the end. The chain carries TRBV20-1 and TRBJ2-3, with a possible D match to TRBD2 (6 bases). V gave up 5 bases and J gave up 2 bases, with 14 bases separating them. CDR1 and CDR2 from the germline V gene are DFQATT and SNEGSKA (reference sequence). The CDR3 is 14 residues long. CDR3: CSAGGSAPTDTQYF. The sequenced CDR3 bases are TGCAGTGCTGGGGGGAGCGCCCCCACAGATACG.

With regard to this clone: The read finishes 3 residues shy of the CDR3 end, and the germline J gene is used to complete it. The chain joins TRBV28 to TRBJ1-3; 7 bases align to TRBD1. The CDR3 is made up of 14 amino acids. The J segment lost 3 bases and the V segment lost 3 bases, leaving 2 bases of the junction unmatched. In germline, CDR1 is MDHEN, CDR2 SYDVKM. The CDR3 loop is CASSFGQVGNTIYF. The sequenced CDR3 bases are TGTGCCAGCAGTTTCGGACAGGTTGGAAACACC.

Concerning this clone itself: The read terminates 3 residues ahead of where the CDR3 ends, so the germline J gene completes it. The chain recombines TRBV7-9 with TRBJ1-6; D remains ambiguous. V shed 7 bases and J shed 8 bases, with 12 bases lying between them. Per germline, CDR1 SEHNR and CDR2 FQNEAQ (reference sequence). CDR3 length equals 13 residues. This chain's CDR3 is CASTPGVYSPLHF. CDR3 bases read: TGTGCCAGCACCCCGGGTGTGTATTCACCC.

Regarding this clone: The CDR3 extends 3 residues past the end of the read, so its final part is completed from the germline J gene. V usage is TRBV18 and J usage is TRBJ2-1; 9 nucleotides agree with TRBD1. The V and J ends lost 2 bases and 5 bases, in that order; junction bases with no gene match: 4. The CDR3 has 15 residues. CDR1 is KGHSH, CDR2 LQKENI, per germline. CDR3 loop: CASSPFRTGDNEQFF. The CDR3 bases that were read are TGTGCCAGCTCACCATTCCGGACAGGGGACAATGAG.

To note about this clone: The read is 3 residues too short to cover the CDR3 end, so that end is filled in from the germline J gene. The chain joins TRBV20-1 to TRBJ2-7; 8 nucleotides line up with TRBD1. This CDR3 region has 14 residues. The junction had 11 bases not matched to a gene; V was cut back by 6 bases and J by 4 bases. The germline CDR1 and CDR2 sequences are DFQATT and SNEGSKA (reference sequence). The CDR3 bases that were read are TGCAGTGCCATGAGCCGGGACAGGTATTACGAG. Its translation is CSAMSRDRYYE. The whole CDR3 protein is CSAMSRDRYYEQYF.

Details on this clone: The read gets to within 3 residues of the CDR3 end, and the germline J gene fills in the rest. The chain combines TRBV6-2 or TRBV6-3 with TRBJ2-7; 9 nucleotides match TRBD1. Trimming removed 6 bases from V and 2 bases from J; junction bases left unmatched: 8. Per the germline V gene, CDR1 is MNHEY and CDR2 is SVGEGT. The CDR3 consists of 15 residues. CDR3 DNA, as far as it was read: TGTGCCAGCAGCTCCGGGACAGGGTTAACCTACGAG. Translating gives CASSSGTGLTYE. The full CDR3 protein reads CASSSGTGLTYEQYF.

Comments on this clone: The CDR3 end lies 3 residues beyond the end of the read and is filled in from the germline J gene. This sequence joins TRBV4-2 and TRBJ2-7; D is possibly TRBD1 (6 bases). With 3 bases removed from V and 6 bases from J, the gap between germline ends came to 12 bases. CDR1 is LGHNA, CDR2 YNFKEQ, per germline. The CDR3 loop spans 13 amino acids. This CDR3 reads CASSQEQGSEQYF. CDR3 DNA (partial): TGTGCCAGCAGCCAGGAACAGGGTTCCGAG.

Notes on this clone: The CDR3 end is not reached by the read, which stops 3 residues before it; the germline J gene fills it in. V and J are TRBV5-1 and TRBJ1-2, with unresolved D. Trimming removed 4 bases from V and 4 bases from J, with 17 bases in between. CDR3 length equals 15 residues. Germline V gene data show CDR1 as SGHRS and CDR2 as YFSETQ. The sequenced part of the CDR3 DNA is TGCGCCAGCAGCCTCGGTCTAGTGGGTATCTATGGC. This codes for CASSLGLVGIYG. The entire CDR3 reads CASSLGLVGIYGYTF.

In the case of this clone: The sequenced fragment ends 3 residues before the CDR3 boundary, so the rest is inferred from the germline J gene. The chain has TRBV10-2 and TRBJ1-2; D gene unclear. V gave up 4 bases and J gave up 0 bases, with 15 bases separating them. The CDR3 contains 16 residues. CDR1 and CDR2 (germline): WSHSY, SAAADI. CDR3 DNA (partial): TGCGCCAGCAGTGGAACTCGGTGGGCAACTAACTATGGC. Translation gives CASSGTRWATNYG. The whole CDR3 region reads CASSGTRWATNYGYTF.

The CDR3 bases that were read are TGTGCCAGTAGTCCCCGGACAGCCTACGAG. Its translation is CASSPRTAYE. The whole CDR3 reads CASSPRTAYEQYF. The genes are TRBV19 and TRBJ2-7; D possibly corresponds to TRBD1 (6 bases). The DNA ends 3 residues before the CDR3 does, and the rest of the CDR3 is filled in from the germline J gene. Trimming left V 5 bases short and J 2 bases short, with 10 bases between. Germline V gene data show CDR1 as LNHDA and CDR2 as SQIVND (reference sequence). The CDR3 contains 13 residues.

About this clone itself: Coverage ceases 3 residues before the CDR3 finishes, and the germline J gene fills in the end. V gene TRBV5-1 combines with J gene TRBJ2-3, with D perhaps given as TRBD1 or TRBD2 (6 bases each). This CDR3 is built from 15 residues. The V gene lost 0 bases and the J gene lost 0 bases, with 8 bases spanning the gap. The V gene's germline CDR1 is SGHRS and CDR2 YFSETQ. CDR3 DNA, as far as it was read: TGCGCCAGCAGCTTGGGCGGGACAAGCACAGATACG. This codes for CASSLGGTSTDT. The CDR3 in its entirety is CASSLGGTSTDTQYF.

On this clone: The read falls 3 residues short of the CDR3 end, and the missing part is taken from the germline J gene. The V and J genes are TRBV7-3 and TRBJ2-3; D possibly corresponds to TRBD2 (7 bases). Germline V lookup: CDR1 SGHTA, CDR2 FQGTGA. The V and J ends lost 2 bases and 1 base respectively, with 13 bases between them. This CDR3 contains 16 residues. Partial CDR3 DNA: TGTGCCAGCAGCTTAGGGGGGGCGCAGGGCACAGATACG. It yields the protein CASSLGGAQGTDT. The full CDR3 is CASSLGGAQGTDTQYF.

Concerning this clone itself: The CDR3 end falls 3 residues outside the read, so it is completed with the germline J gene. The chain couples TRBV7-3 to TRBJ2-1, with 7 nucleotides matching TRBD2. V dropped 4 bases and J dropped 9; count of bases not matched to a gene: 6. Germline V gene data show CDR1 as SGHTA and CDR2 as FQGTGA. This CDR3 spans 13 amino acids. CDR3 region: CASSYTSDTEQFF. CDR3 DNA (partial): TGTGCCAGCAGCTACACTAGCGACACTGAG.

A note on this clone: With the read ending 3 residues before the CDR3 end, the germline J gene is used to fill in that end. The chain employs TRBV30 and TRBJ2-1; D not resolved. V was clipped by 1 base and J by 3 bases, with 10 bases between them. From germline, CDR1 is GTSNPN and CDR2 SVGIG (reference sequence). CDR3 length equals 14 residues. CDR3 residues: CAWSGQASYNEQFF. Partial CDR3 DNA: TGTGCCTGGAGTGGGCAGGCCAGCTACAATGAG.

This CDR3 reads CASSATSRQETQYF. The sequenced part of the CDR3 DNA is TGTGCCAGCAGCGCGACTAGCAGGCAAGAGACC. This sequence joins TRBV7-6 and TRBJ2-5; 7 bases map to TRBD2. The read comes to an end 3 residues before the CDR3 does, leaving the germline J gene to fill in the end. The CDR3 contains 14 residues. Trimming at V came to 5 bases and at J to 2 bases, leaving 5 bases not matched to a gene. Germline CDR1 reads SGHVS; CDR2 reads FNYEAQ.

Turning to this clone: Read data end 3 residues before the CDR3 end; the end is taken from the germline J gene. The V call is TRBV27, the J call TRBJ2-7; D unresolved. The V end lost 2 bases, the J end lost 6 bases, and 11 bases lay between the germline ends. The CDR3 is 13 amino acids. Per the germline V gene, CDR1 is MNHEY and CDR2 is SMNVEV (reference sequence). The sequenced CDR3 bases are TGTGCCAGCAGTTTAATTGTAGGGTCCGAG. Its translation is CASSLIVGSE. In full, the CDR3 is CASSLIVGSEQYF.

Comments on this clone: The CDR3 extends 3 residues past the end of the read, so its final part is completed from the germline J gene. The gene calls are TRBV4-1 and TRBJ2-5, with 11 bases identical to TRBD2. The germline V gene has CDR1 MGHRA and CDR2 YSYEKL. The CDR3 consists of 16 residues. V lost 3 bases and J lost 4; bases outside the gene matches: 7. The CDR3 DNA, read in part, is TGCGCCAGCAGCCAGCCACTAGCGGGAGTCCGAGAGACC. This codes for CASSQPLAGVRET. The whole CDR3 reads CASSQPLAGVRETQYF.

As to this clone: The read is 3 residues too short to cover the CDR3 end, so that end is filled in from the germline J gene. The chain carries TRBV19 and TRBJ2-7; TRBD1 matches 8 bases. The junction had 15 bases not matched to a gene; V was cut back by 10 bases and J by 4 bases. Germline V lookup: CDR1 LNHDA, CDR2 SQIVND (reference sequence). The CDR3 extends over 15 amino acids. CDR3 sequence reads: CATHSRGQGGYEQYF. CDR3 DNA, as far as it was read: TGTGCCACCCACTCGAGAGGACAGGGAGGATACGAG.

Worth noting for this clone: The missing CDR3 end, 3 residues past where the read stops, is filled in from the germline J gene. J is TRBJ1-1 and V is TRBV28; TRBD1 is a possible D gene (6 bases). This CDR3 comprises 15 residues. Germline CDR1 and CDR2: MDHEN and SYDVKM. Trimming pared 5 bases from V and 0 bases from J, leaving 13 bases between. The chain's CDR3 is CASSPGGSLNTEAFF. The part of the CDR3 DNA that was read is TGTGCCAGCAGTCCGGGGGGCAGTTTGAACACTGAA.

In the case of this clone: Sequencing ends 3 residues short of the CDR3 end; the germline J gene provides the rest. The chain links TRBV7-9 to TRBJ2-2, with 7 bases matching TRBD1. The V and J ends lost 2 bases and 5 bases, in that order; junction bases with no gene match: 5. This CDR3 region has 15 residues. CDR1 and CDR2 (germline): SEHNR, FQNEAQ (reference sequence). This chain's CDR3 is CASSLYRGSTGELFF. The part of the CDR3 DNA that was read is TGTGCCAGCAGCTTATACAGGGGATCAACCGGGGAG.